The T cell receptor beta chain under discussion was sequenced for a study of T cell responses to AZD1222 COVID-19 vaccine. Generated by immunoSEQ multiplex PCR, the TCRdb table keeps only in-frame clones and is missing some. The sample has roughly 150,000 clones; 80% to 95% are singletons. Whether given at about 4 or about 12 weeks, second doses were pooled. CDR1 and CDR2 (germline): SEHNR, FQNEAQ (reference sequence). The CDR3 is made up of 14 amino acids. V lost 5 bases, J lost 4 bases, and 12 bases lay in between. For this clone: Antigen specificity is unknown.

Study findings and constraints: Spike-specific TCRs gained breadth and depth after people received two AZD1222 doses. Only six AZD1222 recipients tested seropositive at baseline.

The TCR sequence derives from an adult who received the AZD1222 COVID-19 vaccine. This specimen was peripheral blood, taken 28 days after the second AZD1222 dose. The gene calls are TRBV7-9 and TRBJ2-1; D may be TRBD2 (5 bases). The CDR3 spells CASSPLATYNEQFF. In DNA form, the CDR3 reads TGTGCCAGCAGCCCTCTAGCCACTTACAATGAGCAGTTCTTC.